Below are 20 T cell receptor beta chains sequenced from a single sample in a study of blood T cell repertoires in COVID-19. The assay was immunoSEQ multiplex PCR, and TCRdb's table has in-frame clones only and misses some. In the table there are around 100,000 clones, approximately 84% of which are singletons. Material for sequencing was peripheral blood. The receptor set was obtained from a young man in a cohort sampled during active COVID-19.

The rearrangement links TRBV19 to TRBJ1-1; D remains unclear. Germline V lookup: CDR1 LNHDA, CDR2 SQIVND (reference sequence). V lost 1 base to trimming and J lost 6 bases, with 15 bases between them. The CDR3 is 15 amino acids. The CDR3 DNA reads TGTGCCAGTAGTATAGGGGGAGGACTCGGTGCTGAAGCTTTCTTT. Its translation is CASSIGGGLGAEAFF.

CDR3 bases: TGTGCCAGCAGTTATGCCCAGGGGGCCGACGAGACCCAGTACTTC. Its translation is CASSYAQGADETQYF. V usage is TRBV6-2 or TRBV6-3 and J usage is TRBJ2-5, with TRBD1 identical over 8 bases. With 3 bases clipped from V and 5 bases from J, the junction kept 8 bases outside the gene matches. Looked up from germline, CDR1 is MNHEY and CDR2 is SVGEGT. This CDR3 spans 15 amino acids.

This clone came up a few times. This chain uses TRBV7-9 with TRBJ2-5, with TRBD1 matching over 8 bases. CDR3 length: 12 residues. V was clipped by 0 bases and J by 9 bases; unmatched bases: 0. The germline CDR1 and CDR2 sequences are SEHNR and FQNEAQ (reference sequence). The CDR3 reads CASSLADRAQYF. Here the CDR3 DNA reads TGTGCCAGCAGCTTAGCGGACAGGGCCCAGTACTTC. The full variable domain, completed using reference TRBV7-9 and TRBJ2-5, is DTGVSQNPRHKITKRGQNVTFRCDPISEHNRLYWYRQTLGQGPEFLTYFQNEAQLEKSRLLSDRFSAERPKGSFSTLEIQRTEQGDSAMYLCASSLADRAQYFGPGTRLLVL.

For this clone: Other DNA sequences in the same sample also yield this CDR3. The V and J genes are TRBV3-1 (or the pseudogene TRBV3-2) and TRBJ1-5; perhaps TRBD1 as D (5 bases). This CDR3 spans 15 amino acids. The germline V and J ends were trimmed by 0 bases and 7 bases, with 13 bases remaining between them. Germline V lookup: CDR1 LGHDT, CDR2 YNNKEL (reference sequence). This CDR3 reads CASSQDLGEVQPQHF. In nucleotides, the CDR3 is TGTGCCAGCAGCCAAGACTTGGGGGAGGTCCAGCCCCAGCATTTT.

The CDR3 protein is CASSQVLGGGASVETQYF. CDR3 DNA sequence: TGTGCCAGCAGCCAAGTCTTAGGCGGGGGGGCATCTGTAGAGACCCAGTACTTC. The gene calls are TRBV3-1 (or the pseudogene TRBV3-2) and TRBJ2-5, with 9 bases identical to TRBD2. Germline CDR1 and CDR2: LGHDT and YNNKEL (reference sequence). With V trimmed by 1 base and J by 4 bases, 13 bases remained unmatched. This CDR3 is 18 amino acids long.

The chain has TRBV5-5 and TRBJ1-2; 9 bases line up with TRBD1. J was trimmed by 6 bases and V by 1 base; bases with no gene match: 16. Germline V gene sequence: CDR1 SGHKS, CDR2 YYEKEE (reference sequence). This CDR3 has 18 amino acids. The CDR3: CASSLLALQGALRNGYTF. The CDR3 DNA reads as TGTGCCAGCAGCTTGTTGGCTTTACAGGGGGCACTTCGGAATGGCTACACCTTC.

In this sample, this clone turned up once. This chain's CDR3 is CASSLGYNQPQHF. The DNA for the CDR3 is TGTGCCAGCAGTTTAGGTTACAATCAGCCCCAGCATTTT. The chain has TRBV12-3 or TRBV12-4 and TRBJ1-5; D is unresolved. V was cut by 1 base and J by 3 bases, with 4 bases left in between. The CDR3 is 13 amino acids.

The V call is TRBV5-4, the J call TRBJ2-7; 10 bases match TRBD1. The ends lost 0 bases at V and 6 bases at J; junction bases unmatched: 12. There are 17 residues in the CDR3. Germline CDR1 SGHNT, CDR2 YYREEE (reference sequence). CDR3 nucleotides: TGTGCCAGCAGCTTGGGGACAGGGGGATTTGGAGGAGGCGAGCAGTACTTC. Encoded protein: CASSLGTGGFGGGEQYF. The full variable domain, in which reference TRBV5-4 and TRBJ2-7 provide the parts outside the CDR3, is ETGVTQSPTHLIKTRGQQVTLRCSSQSGHNTVSWYQQALGQGPQFIFQYYREEENGRGNFPPRFSGLQFPNYSSELNVNALELDDSALYLCASSLGTGGFGGGEQYFGPGTRLTVT.

A word on this clone: Other DNA sequences in the sample encode the same CDR3. The J gene is TRBJ2-5, the V gene TRBV11-3, with a tentative D call TRBD2 (6 bases). Looked up from germline, CDR1 is SGHNT and CDR2 is YENEEA. CDR3 length: 13 amino acids. V was trimmed by 2 bases and J by 2 bases, leaving 6 bases between them. CDR3 sequence: CASSLRGQETQYF. CDR3 coding DNA: TGTGCCAGCAGCTTACGGGGGCAAGAGACCCAGTACTTC.

The rearrangement links TRBV3-1 (or the pseudogene TRBV3-2) to TRBJ2-5; 8 positions agree with TRBD2. The junction had 9 bases not matched to a gene; V was cut back by 0 bases and J by 6 bases. The CDR3 runs to 16 residues. Germline CDR1 and CDR2: LGHDT and YNNKEL (reference sequence). The CDR3 bases are TGTGCCAGCAGCCAAGACGGTAGCGGGGCGGTCAAGACCCAGTACTTC. Its protein product is CASSQDGSGAVKTQYF.

This chain uses TRBV7-9 with TRBJ2-7; 9 nucleotides agree with TRBD2. The J segment lost 6 bases and the V segment lost 6 bases, leaving 9 bases of the junction unmatched. This CDR3 has 14 amino acids. Germline assignment: CDR1 SEHNR and CDR2 FQNEAQ (reference sequence). DNA for the CDR3: TGTGCCAGCAGTCAAAGCGGGGGGCCCGGCGAGCAGTACTTC. Protein sequence: CASSQSGGPGEQYF.

The chain joins TRBV7-6 to TRBJ2-5; 14 bases agree with TRBD2. This CDR3 contains 19 residues. Germline V lookup: CDR1 SGHVS, CDR2 FNYEAQ. Losses at the gene ends were 5 bases for V and 2 bases for J; bases not matched to a gene: 13. The CDR3 loop reads CASSLTGTSGGWGQETQYF. The CDR3 bases are TGTGCCAGCAGCCTAACCGGGACTAGCGGGGGATGGGGTCAAGAGACCCAGTACTTC.

V usage is TRBV5-4 and J usage is TRBJ2-6; 7 nucleotides agree with TRBD1. CDR3 length: 15 amino acids. Germline V gives CDR1 SGHNT, CDR2 YYREEE (reference sequence). The junction had 1 base not matched to a gene; V was cut back by 4 bases and J by 0 bases. The CDR3: CASSPGGSGANVLTF. CDR3 in DNA: TGTGCCAGCAGCCCAGGGGGCTCTGGGGCCAACGTCCTGACTTTC.

V gene TRBV2 combines with J gene TRBJ2-2, with TRBD2 identical over 7 bases. V dropped 6 bases and J dropped 0; count of bases not matched to a gene: 4. Germline CDR1 is SNHLY and CDR2 is FYNNEI. The CDR3 totals 15 residues. The CDR3 sequence: CASRLGTTNTGELFF. The CDR3 nucleotides are TGTGCCAGCAGACTAGGGACTACGAACACCGGGGAGCTGTTTTTT.

This chain's CDR3 is CASSPRWGTDTQYF. The CDR3 DNA follows: TGTGCCAGCAGCCCGCGGTGGGGCACAGATACGCAGTATTTT. V and J are TRBV7-8 and TRBJ2-3; unclear D gene. V gave up 5 bases and J gave up 1 base, with 10 bases separating them. Germline V gene data show CDR1 as SGHVS and CDR2 as FQNEAQ. The CDR3 runs to 14 residues.

CDR3 region: CASSLVAGGAADTQYF. The CDR3 DNA is TGCGCCAGCAGCTTGGTGGCGGGGGGGGCCGCAGATACGCAGTATTTT. The chain carries TRBV5-1 and TRBJ2-3; 9 bases are a match to TRBD2. V shed 0 bases, J shed 4 bases, and the junction held 6 bases outside the gene matches. The CDR3 length is 16 residues. Germline CDR1 SGHRS, CDR2 YFSETQ.

This clone occurred once. The chain has TRBV7-2 and TRBJ2-1; 12 bases are a match to TRBD2. Germline V lookup: CDR1 SGHTA, CDR2 FQGNSA. The CDR3 extends over 14 amino acids. The trim removed 5 bases at V and 7 bases at J, leaving 3 bases unmatched. In nucleotides, the CDR3 is TGTGCCAGCAGCGCCGGGACTAGCGGGAATGAGCAGTTCTTC. Encoded protein: CASSAGTSGNEQFF.

V usage is TRBV6-2 or TRBV6-3 and J usage is TRBJ1-5, with D possibly TRBD1 on 5 matching bases. V was trimmed by 5 bases and J by 3 bases, leaving 8 bases between them. CDR1 is MNHEY and CDR2 is SVGEGT in the germline V gene. The CDR3 length is 13 residues. This CDR3 reads CASSRGDNQPQHF. In nucleotides, the CDR3 is TGTGCCAGCAGTCGGGGGGACAATCAGCCCCAGCATTTT.

J is TRBJ2-3 and V is TRBV30; 8 bases line up with TRBD2. The V and J ends lost 6 bases and 2 bases, in that order; junction bases with no gene match: 7. Germline V CDR1 and CDR2: GTSNPN, SVGIG (reference sequence). The CDR3 has 14 residues. In DNA, the CDR3 is TGTGCCTGCAGTCCGGGGGGGGTCACAGATACGCAGTATTTT. As protein: CACSPGGVTDTQYF.

The chain is built from TRBV19 and TRBJ1-2; the D gene is possibly TRBD1 (5 bases). V lost 9 bases and J lost 8, with 16 bases in between. The CDR3 runs 12 residues. Germline lookup yields CDR1 LNHDA and CDR2 SQIVND (reference sequence). The CDR3 nucleotides read TGTGCCAGCCAACTGGGACTTGGGGGCTACACCTTC. Protein: CASQLGLGGYTF.